A single sample gave rise to the 30 T cell receptor beta chains below, sequenced in a study of T cell responses to AZD1222 COVID-19 vaccine. The repertoire was sequenced with immunoSEQ multiplex PCR; TCRdb's copy has only in-frame clones and lacks some. The sample contains 150,000 to 200,000 clones, around 95% of which appear only once. Here the sequenced sample was peripheral blood, taken on day 0 of AZD1222 vaccination. The source of these receptors is an adult in good health.

The chain combines TRBV7-9 with TRBJ2-3; D is possibly TRBD1 (6 bases). Germline lookup yields CDR1 SEHNR and CDR2 FQNEAQ (reference sequence). The V end was cut by 1 base, the J end by 2 bases, with 22 bases between. The length of the CDR3 is 19 residues. CDR3 amino acids: CASSLVPHSSGTYTDTQYF. The CDR3 DNA reads TGTGCCAGCAGCTTAGTACCCCATAGCTCCGGGACATACACAGATACGCAGTATTTT.

V gene TRBV6-5 combines with J gene TRBJ2-5; D may be TRBD1 (5 bases). Trimming removed 5 bases from V and 2 bases from J, with 9 bases in between. This CDR3 has 13 amino acids. CDR1 and CDR2 from the germline V gene are MNHEY and SVGAGI. The CDR3 DNA reads as TGTGCCAGCAGTCGACAGTTGCAAGAGACCCAGTACTTC. This gives the protein CASSRQLQETQYF.

The chain links TRBV6-5 to TRBJ1-5; no reliable D call. From germline, CDR1 is MNHEY and CDR2 SVGAGI. The length of the CDR3 is 15 residues. V lost 0 bases and J 4 bases, leaving 10 bases between the germline ends. CDR3 sequence (DNA): TGTGCCAGCAGTTACTCACCCAGTGGAAATCAGCCCCAGCATTTT. Amino acids: CASSYSPSGNQPQHF.

V is TRBV3-1 (or the pseudogene TRBV3-2) and J is TRBJ1-3; unclear D gene. CDR1 and CDR2 (germline): LGHDT, YNNKEL (reference sequence). V gave up 1 base and J gave up 1 base, with 8 bases separating them. The CDR3 spans 15 residues. In DNA form, the CDR3 reads TGTGCCAGCAGCCAAGTGACGGGTTCTGGAAACACCATATATTTT. Encoded protein: CASSQVTGSGNTIYF.

V is TRBV25-1 and J is TRBJ1-2; TRBD1 matches at 7 bases. CDR3 length: 14 amino acids. Germline CDR1 MGHDK, CDR2 SYGVNS. Unmatched junction bases numbered 8, after V lost 3 bases and J lost 7 bases. The CDR3 loop is CASSDVGGGSGYTF. The CDR3 DNA is TGTGCCAGCAGTGACGTAGGAGGGGGCTCTGGCTACACCTTC.

V gene TRBV15 combines with J gene TRBJ1-2; maybe TRBD1 (6 bases). Trimming removed 0 bases from V and 5 bases from J, with 13 bases in between. The CDR3 is 15 residues long. The V gene's germline CDR1 is LNHNV and CDR2 YYDKDF (reference sequence). The CDR3 is CATSRDLTGLYGYTF. In DNA form, the CDR3 reads TGTGCCACCAGCAGAGATTTAACAGGGCTGTATGGCTACACCTTC.

This chain links TRBV9 with TRBJ1-2; maybe TRBD1 (5 bases). Germline V CDR1 and CDR2: SGDLS, YYNGEE. The V end was cut by 4 bases, the J end by 2 bases, with 12 bases between. The CDR3 has 14 amino acids. The CDR3 region has the DNA TGTGCCAGCAGCCCCGGGACGGCGAACTATGGCTACACCTTC. It is translated as CASSPGTANYGYTF.

The chain has TRBV12-3 or TRBV12-4 and TRBJ2-4; the D call may be TRBD1 or TRBD2 (5 bases each). CDR3 length equals 13 residues. The V end was cut by 6 bases, the J end by 6 bases, with 12 bases between. This CDR3 is CASSRQRGNIQYF. The DNA for the CDR3 is TGTGCCAGCAGCCGTCAGAGGGGAAACATTCAGTACTTC.

This chain uses TRBV12-3 or TRBV12-4 with TRBJ2-6; D unclear. The CDR3 spans 13 residues. V gave up 7 bases and J gave up 0 bases, with 4 bases separating them. In nucleotides, the CDR3 is TGTGCCAGCAAGAGCTCTGGGGCCAACGTCCTGACTTTC. As protein: CASKSSGANVLTF.

The chain uses TRBV9 and TRBJ2-3, with D maybe TRBD2 (5 bases). CDR3 size: 13 residues. Germline-derived CDR1 and CDR2 are SGDLS and YYNGEE. The germline V and J ends were trimmed by 10 bases and 1 base, with 13 bases remaining between them. The CDR3 loop is CAGSLGGTDTQYF. DNA of the CDR3: TGTGCCGGTAGCCTGGGAGGCACAGATACGCAGTATTTT.

V and J are TRBV20-1 and TRBJ1-2; unclear D gene. The CDR3 extends over 10 amino acids. Deletions cut 4 bases from V and 8 bases from J, with 8 bases between. Germline V lookup: CDR1 DFQATT, CDR2 SNEGSKA (reference sequence). CDR3 DNA sequence: TGCAGTGCTACTCAGAACGGCTACACCTTC. Residues: CSATQNGYTF.

The chain joins TRBV6-5 to TRBJ1-5; 8 bases are shared with TRBD1. There are 13 residues in the CDR3. V was pared by 10 bases and J by 6 bases, with 8 bases of the junction left unmatched. CDR1 and CDR2 (germline): MNHEY, SVGAGI. CDR3 residues: CATTDRDVQPQHF. The CDR3 region has the DNA TGTGCCACCACGGACAGGGATGTTCAGCCCCAGCATTTT.

This clone was seen only once. CDR3 region: CASSRILSTEAFF. The CDR3 DNA is TGTGCCAGCAGCAGAATCTTAAGCACTGAAGCTTTCTTT. V and J are TRBV6-5 and TRBJ1-1; no firm D call. With 6 bases removed from V and 4 bases from J, the gap between germline ends came to 12 bases. Germline V gives CDR1 MNHEY, CDR2 SVGAGI. The CDR3 extends over 13 amino acids.

The chain joins TRBV2 to TRBJ1-2; TRBD1 aligns across 7 bases. The V gene's germline CDR1 is SNHLY and CDR2 FYNNEI. CDR3 length: 11 amino acids. CDR3 DNA: TGTGCGAGCGGGGACAGCTATGGCTACACCTTC. Translating gives CASGDSYGYTF.

The V call is TRBV4-1, the J call TRBJ2-5, with D perhaps matching TRBD2 (8 bases). The length of the CDR3 is 16 residues. The germline V and J ends were trimmed by 2 bases and 5 bases, with 18 bases remaining between them. The V gene's germline CDR1 is MGHRA and CDR2 YSYEKL. CDR3 bases: TGCGCCAGCAGCCAAATAGCGGGAAGGGGGCGGGAGACCCAGTACTTC. Amino acids: CASSQIAGRGRETQYF.

This chain joins TRBV7-9 and TRBJ1-5; D gene unclear. Germline V gene data show CDR1 as SEHNR and CDR2 as FQNEAQ (reference sequence). This CDR3 comprises 14 residues. Between the trimmed V and J ends, which lost 4 bases and 6 bases, there was a span of 13 bases. CDR3 region: CASSYDNSGQPQHF. Written as DNA, the CDR3 is TGTGCCAGCAGCTACGACAACTCGGGTCAGCCCCAGCATTTT.

The V and J genes are TRBV3-1 (or the pseudogene TRBV3-2) and TRBJ1-6; D may be TRBD1 (5 bases). Deletions cut 4 bases from V and 10 bases from J, with 20 bases between. Germline V gives CDR1 LGHDT, CDR2 YNNKEL (reference sequence). This CDR3 has 16 amino acids. CDR3 in amino acids: CASSLLNTRGVSPLHF. CDR3 nucleotides: TGTGCCAGCAGCCTTCTGAACACTCGGGGGGTCTCACCCCTCCACTTT.

The rearrangement uses TRBV5-1 and TRBJ1-1, with a possible D match to TRBD1 (6 bases). The V and J ends lost 4 bases and 2 bases respectively, with 12 bases between them. Germline V gives CDR1 SGHRS, CDR2 YFSETQ. This CDR3 has 14 amino acids. CDR3 sequence: CASSRGQTNTEAFF. The CDR3 DNA is TGCGCCAGCAGCCGTGGACAGACAAACACTGAAGCTTTCTTT.

The genes are TRBV5-5 and TRBJ1-2; 8 bases fit TRBD1. V trimming: 0 bases; J trimming: 6 bases; junction bases outside the gene matches: 1. This CDR3 region has 13 residues. CDR1 and CDR2 from the germline V gene are SGHKS and YYEKEE (reference sequence). The CDR3 DNA reads as TGTGCCAGCAGCTTGGCGACAGGGGATGGCTACACCTTC. It codes for CASSLATGDGYTF. The full variable domain, completed using reference TRBV5-5 and TRBJ1-2, is DAGVTQSPTHLIKTRGQQVTLRCSPISGHKSVSWYQQVLGQGPQFIFQYYEKEERGRGNFPDRFSARQFPNYSSELNVNALLLGDSALYLCASSLATGDGYTFGSGTRLTVV.

The rearrangement links TRBV29-1 to TRBJ2-1, with TRBD2 matching over 10 bases. The CDR3 loop spans 17 amino acids. Germline CDR1 and CDR2: SQVTM and ANQGSEA. The junction had 17 bases not matched to a gene; V was cut back by 4 bases and J by 8 bases. Here the CDR3 reads CSVVVVAGGMTRDEQFF. The CDR3 DNA reads as TGCAGCGTTGTTGTGGTAGCGGGAGGCATGACACGGGATGAGCAGTTCTTC.

The chain is built from TRBV6-5 and TRBJ2-7, with D possibly being TRBD1 (5 bases). The CDR3 consists of 14 residues. The germline V and J ends were trimmed by 5 bases and 5 bases, with 16 bases remaining between them. Germline-derived CDR1 and CDR2 are MNHEY and SVGAGI. CDR3 sequence (DNA): TGTGCCAGCAGTCCCCGACAGTTCCGAAACGAGCAGTACTTC. This sequence encodes CASSPRQFRNEQYF.

The rearrangement uses TRBV6-5 and TRBJ1-2; the D gene is possibly TRBD1 (6 bases). This CDR3 is 15 amino acids long. Trimming took 8 bases from V and 2 from J, leaving 18 bases between them. Germline V CDR1 and CDR2: MNHEY, SVGAGI. CDR3 nucleotide sequence: TGTGCCAGCCGCTTAAAAGGGACATTCAACTATGGCTACACCTTC. This gives the protein CASRLKGTFNYGYTF.

The chain couples TRBV12-3 or TRBV12-4 to TRBJ1-2; 8 nucleotides agree with TRBD1. V lost 3 bases, J lost 7 bases, and 4 bases stayed unmatched. This CDR3 has 13 amino acids. Here the CDR3 reads CASSLAGGSGYTF. The DNA for the CDR3 is TGTGCCAGCAGTTTGGCAGGGGGCAGTGGCTACACCTTC.

The rearrangement joins TRBV18 to TRBJ1-1; D not certain. V was pared by 0 bases and J by 1 base, with 12 bases between. CDR1 is KGHSH and CDR2 is LQKENI in the germline V gene. The CDR3 is 16 residues long. CDR3 region: CASSPPAPRANTEAFF. Written as DNA, the CDR3 is TGTGCCAGCTCACCACCGGCCCCCCGGGCGAACACTGAAGCTTTCTTT. Supplemented by reference TRBV18 and TRBJ1-1, the full variable domain reads NAGVMQNPRHLVRRRGQEARLRCSPMKGHSHVYWYRQLPEEGLKFMVYLQKENIIDESGMPKERFSAEFPKEGPSILRIQQVVRGDSAAYFCASSPPAPRANTEAFFGQGTRLTVV.

The chain couples TRBV14 to TRBJ1-3; no clear D gene. Trimming removed 8 bases from V and 0 bases from J, with 11 bases in between. This CDR3 is built from 14 residues. The germline V gene has CDR1 SGHDN and CDR2 FVKESK. The CDR3: CASGRGNSGNTIYF. DNA of the CDR3: TGTGCCAGCGGCCGCGGGAACTCTGGAAACACCATATATTTT.

The rearrangement uses TRBV15 and TRBJ1-4, with D perhaps TRBD1 (6 bases). From germline, CDR1 is LNHNV and CDR2 YYDKDF (reference sequence). The CDR3 contains 15 residues. Trimming stripped 0 bases from V and 8 bases from J, with 13 bases between. The DNA for the CDR3 is TGTGCCACCAGCAGAGAGACAGGTCTGTGGGAAAAACTGTTTTTT. This sequence encodes CATSRETGLWEKLFF.

The chain combines TRBV5-1 with TRBJ1-1; D unclear. V was trimmed by 0 bases and J by 4 bases, leaving 10 bases between them. Germline values: CDR1 SGHRS, CDR2 YFSETQ. The length of the CDR3 is 14 residues. CDR3 sequence: CASSLVGGSTEAFF. CDR3 in DNA: TGCGCCAGCAGCTTGGTGGGAGGTAGCACTGAAGCTTTCTTT.

This sequence joins TRBV12-3 or TRBV12-4 and TRBJ1-1; D is uncertain. The V and J ends lost 6 bases and 7 bases respectively, with 12 bases between them. The CDR3 has 12 amino acids. The DNA for the CDR3 is TGTGCCAGCAGCTCCTCTACTGTTGAAGCTTTCTTT. Protein sequence: CASSSSTVEAFF.

This clone was detected only once. CDR3 in amino acids: CASSPGGVANEKLFF. For the CDR3, the DNA is TGCGCCAGCAGCCCGGGTGGGGTGGCTAATGAAAAACTGTTTTTT. The V gene is TRBV5-1, the J gene TRBJ1-4; D gene unclear. The length of the CDR3 is 15 residues. The germline V gene encodes CDR1 SGHRS and CDR2 YFSETQ. Trimming took off 4 bases at V and 3 bases at J, with 13 bases between the two ends.

The rearrangement uses TRBV6-2 or TRBV6-3 and TRBJ2-1; D is unresolved. Germline CDR1 and CDR2: MNHEY and SVGEGT. The CDR3 covers 17 residues. Trimming pared 5 bases from V and 0 bases from J, leaving 17 bases between. CDR3 region: CASSQGVRASSYNEQFF. For the CDR3, the DNA is TGTGCCAGCAGTCAAGGCGTTCGGGCGAGCTCCTACAATGAGCAGTTCTTC.